This T cell receptor beta chain was identified during a study of blood T cell repertoires in COVID-19 (dated by TCRdb to the early 2020s). About the study as a whole: Samples from collaborators originated in the United States, Italy and Spain and spanned both the acute and convalescent phases of COVID-19. The material from the prospective study consisted of cDNA or gDNA derived from T cells, B-cell-depleted T cells, or PBMCs. Deeply sampled blood TCRbeta repertoires from subjects exposed to, actively infected with, or recovered from COVID-19 were included in the dataset. The repertoires were made available in a free public database intended to serve as a resource for research on the immune response to SARS-CoV-2. Samples came from the ongoing ImmuneRACE study (first 160 participants) plus 1,254 subjects from 6 global collaborators. Nearly every sample came with metadata listing a de-identified subject ID, COVID-19 status, age in years and sex. HLA class I and class II types, where available, came from metadata supplied by the sample provider rather than from assay-based typing. The paper's findings and limits, for the study overall: The amount of clinical and demographic metadata varied by source and participant and was provided uncurated.

Of note for this clone: Its antigen remains undetermined. Per-base quality was not reported, and no clone a single base away is much larger than it.

TCRbeta CDR3 regions were amplified from genomic DNA using the immunoSEQ Assay, a bias-controlled multiplex PCR. The authors' analysis ran thus. The number of nucleated cells in each sample was estimated from the amplification of reference gene primers within the assay. Sequence reads were collapsed and filtered to measure the absolute abundance of every unique TCRbeta CDR3 rearrangement. Productive Simpson clonality was computed per sample as the square root of Simpson's diversity index over productive rearrangements. The table comes from immuneACCESS by way of TCRdb, which keeps in-frame sequences with V and J called. Part of the clones is missing from these tables; in studies checked, under half for an unresolved V gene and the rest for unknown reasons. D and trimming were read from the DNA, whereas the V and J calls and clone size are those reported in that table. The sample table lists under 250,000 clones, 70% to 90% of them with a count of one. Of the sample, 10% to 14% falls within the top ten clones.

Participants in the prospective study were enrolled through a virtual design, were aged roughly 18 to 95 years, and lived in some 24 United States geographic areas. To assign participants to cohorts, the prospective study relied on clinical history that participants themselves reported in a screening survey and a study questionnaire. ImmuneRACE Cohort 3 recovered participants were defined by two consecutive negative NP/OP PCR tests, healthcare professional clearance, or symptom resolution. In the prospective study, mobile phlebotomists collected whole blood, serum and a nasopharyngeal or oropharyngeal swab from each participant. Additional blood draws and questionnaires over an approximately two-month period could optionally be provided by prospective study participants. Prospective study blood samples were shipped either frozen or at room temperature before DNA extraction. The source of this sequence is a young man who had recovered from COVID-19. Sequencing input: PBMCs or T cells enriched from blood (not recorded which).

The CDR3 in this case is CASSLDEGGYTF. The nucleotide sequence reads TGTGCCAGCTCACTGGACGAGGGCGGCTACACCTTC. The rearrangement joined TRBV18 to TRBJ1-2; the D gene identity is not certain. The V end loses 4 bases and the J end loses 8 bases, and a stretch of 11 bases separates them. Based on the germline V gene, the CDR1 and CDR2 sequences are KGHSH and LQKENI. The cysteine opens and the phenylalanine closes a CDR3 of 12 amino acids. Only the CDR3 part of the read is kept: 36 bases, read in frame from the first base.